These 2 T cell receptor beta chains originate from one sample sequenced in a study of T cell responses to AZD1222 COVID-19 vaccine. Only in-frame clones appear in the TCRdb table, and some are missing; sequencing was by immunoSEQ multiplex PCR. This sample carries hundreds of thousands of clones, almost 95% of them seen once, and the ten largest clones take around 0.6%. The sequences come from peripheral blood, collected 28 days after the second AZD1222 dose. The receptor set was obtained from an adult who received the AZD1222 COVID-19 vaccine.

The V and J genes are TRBV9 and TRBJ2-1; 7 nucleotides line up with TRBD2. CDR1 and CDR2 from the germline V gene are SGDLS and YYNGEE. The CDR3 is 15 amino acids. The junction had 6 bases not matched to a gene; V was cut back by 2 bases and J by 4 bases. CDR3 DNA sequence: TGTGCCAGCAGCGTCGGACTAGGTGGATACAATGAGCAGTTCTTC. Its translation: CASSVGLGGYNEQFF.

The chain combines TRBV5-1 with TRBJ2-6, with D uncertain. V was cut by 3 bases and J by 0 bases, with 7 bases left in between. The CDR3 has 15 residues. Germline loops: CDR1 SGHRS, CDR2 YFSETQ. DNA for the CDR3: TGCGCCAGCAGCTCAGGAATCTCTGGGGCCAACGTCCTGACTTTC. Its translation: CASSSGISGANVLTF.